These T cell receptor beta chains were read from a single sample in a study of T cell responses to AZD1222 COVID-19 vaccine. Sequencing was performed with immunoSEQ multiplex PCR; in TCRdb, only in-frame clones are kept and a portion is missing. Seen here are under 95,000 clones, about nine tenths observed once, and the top ten hold around 3%. The sequenced sample was peripheral blood, obtained on day 0 of AZD1222 vaccination. Source of these receptors: an adult in good health. Both conserved end residues are part of each CDR3. The D gene is left open where the match is weak. The size of a clone is reported for some rows only, either as once, few or many, or as a class for expanded clones.

clone_size d_call j_call v_call cdr3_aa cdr3_nt
- TRBD1 TRBJ1-3 TRBV7-9 CASSPRTGSNTIYF TGTGCCAGCAGCCCCCGGACAGGGTCGAACACCATATATTTT
- - TRBJ1-5 TRBV2 CASSLQGGNQPQHF TGTGCCAGCAGTCTCCAGGGAGGCAATCAGCCCCAGCATTTT
- TRBD2 TRBJ2-1 TRBV6-4 CASSDSKGWEGHNEQFF TGTGCCAGCAGTGACTCGAAGGGGTGGGAGGGGCACAATGAGCAGTTCTTC
- - TRBJ1-1 TRBV5-1 CASSVGWNTEAFF TGCGCCAGCAGCGTCGGGTGGAACACTGAAGCTTTCTTT
once - TRBJ1-1 TRBV4-1 CASSYTEGTEAFF TGCGCCAGCAGCTACACCGAAGGGACTGAAGCTTTCTTT
- TRBD1 TRBJ2-1 TRBV4-1 CASSQPTGPYNEQFF TGCGCCAGCAGCCAACCGACAGGGCCCTACAATGAGCAGTTCTTC
- - TRBJ1-1 TRBV25-1 CASSVPGHWGDTEAFF TGTGCCAGCAGTGTCCCCGGCCATTGGGGCGACACTGAAGCTTTCTTT
once - TRBJ1-4 TRBV27 CASSLSMAGVSRKLFF TGTGCCAGCAGTTTATCGATGGCAGGGGTATCTCGAAAACTGTTTTTT
- - TRBJ1-5 TRBV7-8 CASSLVLGGPGNQPQHF TGTGCCAGCAGCTTAGTACTGGGGGGGCCTGGCAATCAGCCCCAGCATTTT
- - TRBJ1-2 TRBV11-2 CASSALGGDYGYTF TGTGCCAGCAGCGCCCTCGGGGGGGACTATGGCTACACCTTC
- - TRBJ1-4 TRBV19 CASKNSGALNEKLFF TGTGCCAGTAAAAACTCGGGCGCCTTGAATGAAAAACTGTTTTTT
- - TRBJ1-1 TRBV7-2 CASSLGPGAQYEAFF TGTGCCAGCAGCTTAGGTCCGGGGGCCCAGTATGAAGCTTTCTTT
- - TRBJ2-7 TRBV19 CASRGEDSVNYEEYF TGTGCCAGTAGAGGGGAGGACAGTGTGAACTACGAAGAGTACTTC
- TRBD1 TRBJ1-4 TRBV25-1 CASSEGTANEKLFF TGTGCCAGCAGTGAAGGGACAGCTAATGAAAAACTGTTTTTT
- TRBD1 TRBJ2-7 TRBV28 CASSLAGQGRAYEQYF TGTGCCAGCAGTTTAGCGGGACAGGGAAGGGCATACGAGCAGTACTTC